This T cell receptor (beta chain) was sequenced in a study of identical twins. Every one of the donors was a healthy Caucasian. This clonotype was seen more than once but under ten times. This CDR3 contains 15 residues. The germline V gene encodes CDR1 SGHTA and CDR2 FQGTGA. Trimming stripped 1 base from V and 1 base from J, with 7 bases between. TCRdb reprocessed the 5' RACE reads via MiXCR and lists one record per CDR3 protein. The sample holds about 700,000 distinct CDR3 sequences, over 8.5% seen once. These same records also appear under a second study, on yellow fever vaccine responses in identical twins.

The TCR comes from a woman aged 18-29 years in good health. V is TRBV7-3 and J is TRBJ2-2, with D unclear. The specimen was PBMCs. CDR3 loop: CASSLSNGNTGELFF. The CDR3, as DNA: TGTGCCAGCAGCTTAAGTAATGGGAACACCGGGGAGCTGTTTTTT.